This T cell receptor (beta chain) was captured by sequencing in a study of blood T cell repertoires in COVID-19. Per the germline V gene, CDR1 is SEHNR and CDR2 is FQNEAQ (reference sequence). This CDR3 contains 15 residues. V was pared by 5 bases and J by 1 base, with 14 bases between. In the source study's methods: Using reference gene primer amplification, nucleated cell counts were estimated. Sequenced by immunoSEQ multiplex PCR; TCRdb stores in-frame clones only, minus some. D and trimming come from the DNA, and the V and J calls and clone size come from that table. This table holds about 74,000 clones, more than 75% found once.

The source material was peripheral blood. This TCR was recovered from a human donor in a cohort sampled during active COVID-19. The gene calls are TRBV7-9 and TRBJ1-1; the D gene is possibly TRBD1 (5 bases). The CDR3 loop reads CASSPIGRANTEAFF. The CDR3 nucleotides are TGTGCCAGCAGCCCTATCGGCAGGGCGAACACTGAAGCTTTCTTT. The whole variable domain, filled in from reference TRBV7-9 and TRBJ1-1, reads DTGVSQNPRHKITKRGQNVTFRCDPISEHNRLYWYRQTLGQGPEFLTYFQNEAQLEKSRLLSDRFSAERPKGSFSTLEIQRTEQGDSAMYLCASSPIGRANTEAFFGQGTRLTVV.